These 20 T cell receptor beta chains originate from one sample sequenced in a study of blood T cells in healthy people across ages. A second PCR of roughly 7 to 11 cycles used a sample-barcoded 5' primer and a J-beta primer mix. TCRdb re-called the 5' RACE reads through MiXCR, storing one row per CDR3 protein. The data contain about 970,000 distinct CDR3 sequences, just over 50% of them singletons. The sample comprised blood. The receptors originated from an older woman in good health.

This clonotype has ten or more counts. The J gene is TRBJ2-5, the V gene TRBV7-7; unclear D gene. Between the trimmed V and J ends, which lost 2 bases and 0 bases, there was a span of 16 bases. This CDR3 is 17 amino acids long. Germline CDR1 and CDR2: SSHAT and FNYEAQ (reference sequence). Here the CDR3 reads CASSLIPPGSDQETQYF. CDR3 sequence (DNA): TGTGCCAGCAGCTTAATCCCCCCCGGCAGCGACCAAGAGACCCAGTACTTC. Full variable domain (missing parts from reference TRBV7-7 and TRBJ2-5): GAGVSQSPRYKVTKRGQDVTLRCDPISSHATLYWYQQALGQGPEFLTYFNYEAQPDKSGLPSDRFSAERPEGSISTLTIQRTEQRDSAMYRCASSLIPPGSDQETQYFGPGTRLLVL.

The chain couples TRBV13 to TRBJ2-7; possibly TRBD2 for D (6 bases). CDR1 and CDR2 from the germline V gene are PRHDT and FYEKMQ (reference sequence). Trimming pared 1 base from V and 2 bases from J, leaving 9 bases between. There are 14 residues in the CDR3. The CDR3 nucleotides read TGTGCCAGCAGCTTAGTAGCGGAGCCCTACGAGCAGTACTTC. Translating gives CASSLVAEPYEQYF.

The chain combines TRBV2 with TRBJ2-1; D call uncertain. CDR3 size: 13 residues. Per germline, CDR1 SNHLY and CDR2 FYNNEI. Trimming took off 6 bases at V and 5 bases at J, with 11 bases between the two ends. CDR3 bases: TGTGCCAGCAGCGTAGATCCCCACAATGAGCAGTTCTTC. Protein product: CASSVDPHNEQFF.

This chain joins TRBV20-1 and TRBJ1-4; D remains unclear. The CDR3 has 13 amino acids. Germline V gives CDR1 DFQATT, CDR2 SNEGSKA (reference sequence). V was trimmed by 6 bases and J by 5 bases, leaving 13 bases between them. The CDR3 reads CSARRLGNEKLFF. As DNA, the CDR3 is TGCAGTGCCCGCCGACTGGGGAATGAAAAACTGTTTTTT.

The rearrangement links TRBV4-2 to TRBJ2-1, with TRBD2 identical over 11 bases. Unmatched junction bases numbered 3, after V lost 2 bases and J lost 15 bases. The CDR3 extends over 12 amino acids. Germline assignment: CDR1 LGHNA and CDR2 YNFKEQ. Here the CDR3 reads CASSQIAGGVFF. CDR3 in DNA: TGTGCCAGCAGCCAAATAGCGGGAGGGGTGTTCTTC.

This chain joins TRBV28 and TRBJ2-5, with D perhaps TRBD2 (6 bases). The length of the CDR3 is 16 residues. In germline, CDR1 is MDHEN, CDR2 SYDVKM. The ends were cut back, 3 bases at V and 1 base at J, with 15 bases in the middle. As DNA, the CDR3 is TGTGCCAGCAGTTTTTTTGGGGGAGGCCCCCAAGAGACCCAGTACTTC. The encoded protein is CASSFFGGGPQETQYF.

With respect to this clonotype: At one boundary the junction diverges from the germline segment, which might be a read error. The gene calls are TRBV5-5 and TRBJ2-1; D uncertain. Germline V gene sequence: CDR1 SGHKS, CDR2 YYEKEE (reference sequence). This CDR3 is built from 16 residues. In nucleotides, the CDR3 is TGTGCTAGCAGCTTGGGCTTCACGGGTTGGGGCAATGAGCAGTTCTTC. Translated, it gives CASSLGFTGWGNEQFF.

The rearrangement uses TRBV6-1 and TRBJ2-3; 12 bases map to TRBD2. The germline V gene has CDR1 MNHNS and CDR2 SASEGT. V was clipped by 4 bases and J by 4 bases; unmatched bases: 12. The CDR3 runs 18 residues. DNA of the CDR3: TGTGCCAGCAGTGTACCTAGCGGGAGGGCCTATTTTGCAGATACGCAGTATTTT. This sequence encodes CASSVPSGRAYFADTQYF.

The chain combines TRBV5-1 with TRBJ1-5; D is ambiguous. V gave up 0 bases and J gave up 3 bases, with 7 bases separating them. This CDR3 has 14 residues. CDR1 is SGHRS, CDR2 YFSETQ, per germline. The CDR3 region is CASSLVPDNQPQHF. The CDR3 bases are TGCGCCAGCAGCTTGGTCCCAGACAATCAGCCCCAGCATTTT.

The chain combines TRBV20-1 with TRBJ2-5; TRBD2 agrees at 11 bases. The CDR3 runs to 14 residues. The trim removed 5 bases at V and 2 bases at J, leaving 4 bases unmatched. Looked up from germline, CDR1 is DFQATT and CDR2 is SNEGSKA (reference sequence). In nucleotides, the CDR3 is TGCAGTGCTTACCGACTAGCGGGGCAAGAGACCCAGTACTTC. Its translation: CSAYRLAGQETQYF.

The chain is built from TRBV7-9 and TRBJ2-4; D is perhaps TRBD2 (6 bases). The CDR3 extends over 13 amino acids. CDR1 is SEHNR, CDR2 FQNEAQ, per germline (reference sequence). The ends were cut back, 4 bases at V and 4 bases at J, with 8 bases in the middle. The CDR3 spells CASSSGTKNIQYF. The DNA of the CDR3 is TGTGCCAGCAGCTCCGGGACTAAAAACATTCAGTACTTC.

The chain has TRBV28 and TRBJ2-5; 10 nucleotides line up with TRBD2. The germline V gene encodes CDR1 MDHEN and CDR2 SYDVKM. Trimming at V came to 2 bases and at J to 1 base, leaving 4 bases not matched to a gene. The CDR3 spans 16 residues. The CDR3 protein is CASSLGLAGAQETQYF. CDR3 nucleotide sequence: TGTGCCAGCAGTTTAGGGCTAGCGGGGGCCCAAGAGACCCAGTACTTC.

This sequence joins TRBV3-1 and TRBJ2-7; 13 bases are a match to TRBD2. The germline V gene encodes CDR1 LGHDT and CDR2 YNNKEL (reference sequence). V shed 4 bases and J 6 bases; nucleotides not matched to a gene: 6. The CDR3 runs 15 residues. Written as DNA, the CDR3 is TGTGCCAGCAGCCCTTGGACTAGCGGGAGTAGCGAGCAGTACTTC. Residues: CASSPWTSGSSEQYF.

The chain employs TRBV20-1 and TRBJ2-7, with 7 bases matching TRBD2. The V gene end was trimmed by 3 bases and the J gene end by 2 bases; junction bases not matched to a gene: 1. The CDR3 covers 12 residues. Germline V gives CDR1 DFQATT, CDR2 SNEGSKA (reference sequence). The CDR3 sequence is CSARSGTYEQYF. The DNA for the CDR3 is TGCAGTGCTAGGAGCGGGACCTACGAGCAGTACTTC.

This clonotype was counted between two and nine times. The CDR3 reads CASSQDIGEETQYF. The CDR3 nucleotides read TGCGCCAGCAGCCAAGATATCGGGGAGGAGACCCAGTACTTC. The chain combines TRBV4-1 with TRBJ2-5, with D possibly matching TRBD2 (5 bases). The germline V gene encodes CDR1 MGHRA and CDR2 YSYEKL. This CDR3 is built from 14 residues. Between the trimmed V and J ends, which lost 0 bases and 5 bases, there was a span of 10 bases.

The CDR3 reads CASSHRDRGLHTQYF. The CDR3 nucleotides are TGTGCCAGCAGCCACCGGGACAGGGGGCTGCATACGCAGTATTTT. J is TRBJ2-3 and V is TRBV28; 12 positions agree with TRBD1. J gave up 7 bases and V 6 bases, and 8 bases lay outside the gene matches. The CDR3 spans 15 residues. In germline, CDR1 is MDHEN, CDR2 SYDVKM. The whole variable domain, remainder taken from reference TRBV28 and TRBJ2-3, is DVKVTQSSRYLVKRTGEKVFLECVQDMDHENMFWYRQDPGLGLRLIYFSYDVKMKEKGDIPEGYSVSREKKERFSLILESASTNQTSMYLCASSHRDRGLHTQYFGPGTRLTVL.

The chain is built from TRBV20-1 and TRBJ2-7; 9 bases line up with TRBD1. The CDR3 consists of 14 residues. The V gene's germline CDR1 is DFQATT and CDR2 SNEGSKA (reference sequence). With 5 bases clipped from V and 7 bases from J, the junction kept 12 bases outside the gene matches. The CDR3 DNA reads TGCAGTGCTGGGAACCGGGACAGGGCATTTGAGCAGTACTTC. Amino acids: CSAGNRDRAFEQYF.

The chain has TRBV27 and TRBJ2-3; TRBD2 agrees at 9 bases. Germline CDR1 is MNHEY and CDR2 is SMNVEV (reference sequence). Losses at the gene ends were 2 bases for V and 5 bases for J; bases not matched to a gene: 5. The CDR3 loop spans 15 amino acids. As DNA, the CDR3 is TGTGCCAGCAGTTTACGGCTAGCGGGACGAGATACGCAGTATTTT. Translating gives CASSLRLAGRDTQYF.

The CDR3 is CATTGSTDTQYF. The CDR3 region has the DNA TGTGCCACTACAGGGTCCACAGATACGCAGTATTTT. The V gene is TRBV28, the J gene TRBJ2-3, with a tentative D call TRBD1 (6 bases). Germline assignment: CDR1 MDHEN and CDR2 SYDVKM. Trimming stripped 10 bases from V and 2 bases from J, with 10 bases between. CDR3 size: 12 residues.

The J gene is TRBJ2-5, the V gene TRBV7-2; D is ambiguous. Germline V gene lookup returns CDR1 SGHTA and CDR2 FQGNSA. The CDR3 loop spans 17 amino acids. V was clipped by 6 bases and J by 1 base, with 21 bases between them. The chain's CDR3 is CASRPYSATSFQETQYF. The CDR3 DNA follows: TGTGCCAGCAGACCCTACAGTGCGACGAGTTTCCAAGAGACCCAGTACTTC.